The T cell receptor (beta chain) under discussion was sequenced for a study of shared clonotypes between healthy human individuals. Whole-study findings and limits: Naive subsets generally had larger estimated richness than memory subsets.

Sequencing used immunoSEQ multiplex PCR; TCRdb keeps in-frame clones, though not all of them. The sample comprises some 2,500,000 clones, 90% to 95% of which are singletons, and 0.35% to 0.45% rests with the top ten. About this clone itself: The target antigen is unknown.

This sequence was found in a man between 18 and 35 years old in good health. Some clones in this sample may be carry-over from other donors' samples. Source material: naive CD4+ T cells from PBMCs. Subset noted: CD45RA+ positively selected.

Here the CDR3 reads CASSKDGEYGYTF. The CDR3 bases are TGTGCCAGCAGTAAAGACGGAGAGTATGGCTACACCTTC. V gene TRBV6-5 combines with J gene TRBJ1-2; D is uncertain. CDR3 length: 13 residues. V lost 5 bases and J 5 bases, leaving 12 bases between the germline ends. In germline, CDR1 is MNHEY, CDR2 SVGAGI.